Below, 2 T cell receptor beta chains from the same sample are listed, as sequenced in a study of blood T cells in healthy people across ages. Combining a sample-barcoded 5' primer with a J-beta primer mix, a second PCR ran for roughly 7 to 12 cycles. In TCRdb, the 5' RACE reads were re-called with MiXCR into one record per CDR3 protein. Among around 990,000 distinct CDR3 sequences listed, around two fifths were seen once. The sequenced material came from blood. The receptors derive from a man between 18 and 29 years old in good health.

The rearrangement uses TRBV12-3 or TRBV12-4 and TRBJ1-2; D unclear. Trimming stripped 8 bases from V and 8 bases from J, with 18 bases between. There are 13 residues in the CDR3. CDR3 nucleotide sequence: TGTGCCAGCCGTGCGTTCCCCGAGGAGGGCTACACCTTC. Its protein product is CASRAFPEEGYTF.

This chain joins TRBV19 and TRBJ2-1; D ambiguous. The V gene's germline CDR1 is LNHDA and CDR2 SQIVND (reference sequence). The CDR3 contains 15 residues. Trimming took 1 base from V and 7 from J, leaving 14 bases between them. CDR3 protein: CASSIGERELNEQFF. The CDR3 nucleotides read TGTGCCAGTAGTATAGGCGAGCGCGAATTAAATGAGCAGTTCTTC.